This T cell receptor beta chain came from a study of OX40 agonist ivuxolimab in advanced cancers. The assay was immunoSEQ multiplex PCR, and TCRdb's table has in-frame clones only and misses some. The sample includes over 100,000 clones, 93% of them seen just once. The CDR3 extends over 15 amino acids. Germline assignment: CDR1 SGHAT and CDR2 FQNNGV. After removal of 4 bases from V and 1 base from J, the junction contained 6 bases not matched to a gene. This specimen was CD4+ or CD8+ T cells sorted from blood, taken in a trial of the OX40 agonist ivuxolimab. This sequence was found in an adult with an advanced solid tumor such as melanoma, head and neck, liver or kidney cancer. J is TRBJ2-5 and V is TRBV11-2; TRBD2 matches 7 bases. The CDR3 is CASSSRGVAQETQYF. DNA for the CDR3: TGTGCCAGCAGCTCCCGGGGGGTAGCCCAAGAGACCCAGTACTTC.